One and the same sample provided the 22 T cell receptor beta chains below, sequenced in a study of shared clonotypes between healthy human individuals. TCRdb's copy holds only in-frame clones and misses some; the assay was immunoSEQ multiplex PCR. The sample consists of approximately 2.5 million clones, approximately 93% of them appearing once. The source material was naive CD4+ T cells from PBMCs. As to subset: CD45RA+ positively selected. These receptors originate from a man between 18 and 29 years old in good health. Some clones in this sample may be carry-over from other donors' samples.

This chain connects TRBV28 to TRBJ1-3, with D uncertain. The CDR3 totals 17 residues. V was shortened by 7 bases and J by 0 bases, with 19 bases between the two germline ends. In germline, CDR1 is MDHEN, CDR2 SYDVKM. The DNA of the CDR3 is TGTGCCAGCACCCCCCAAGCCCAAGTCATCTCTGGAAACACCATATATTTT. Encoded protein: CASTPQAQVISGNTIYF.

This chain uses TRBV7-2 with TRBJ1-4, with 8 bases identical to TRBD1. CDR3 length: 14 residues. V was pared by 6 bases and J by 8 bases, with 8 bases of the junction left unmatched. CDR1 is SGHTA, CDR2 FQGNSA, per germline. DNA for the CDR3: TGTGCCAGCAGATTACGGACAGGGATGGAAAAACTGTTTTTT. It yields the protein CASRLRTGMEKLFF.

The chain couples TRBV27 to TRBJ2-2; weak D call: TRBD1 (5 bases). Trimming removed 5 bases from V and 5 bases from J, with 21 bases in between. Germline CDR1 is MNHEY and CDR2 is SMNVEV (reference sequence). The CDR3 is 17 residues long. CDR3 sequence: CASSPLGQALGTGELFF. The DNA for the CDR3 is TGTGCCAGCAGTCCCTTGGGGCAGGCCCTGGGGACCGGGGAGCTGTTTTTT.

CDR3 DNA: TGTGCCAGTAGTATGCAGGGTTCTGGAAACACCATATATTTT. Its protein is CASSMQGSGNTIYF. V and J are TRBV19 and TRBJ1-3, with D maybe TRBD1 (5 bases). This CDR3 is 14 amino acids long. Germline V gene lookup returns CDR1 LNHDA and CDR2 SQIVND (reference sequence). The V end was cut by 3 bases, the J end by 1 base, with 7 bases between.

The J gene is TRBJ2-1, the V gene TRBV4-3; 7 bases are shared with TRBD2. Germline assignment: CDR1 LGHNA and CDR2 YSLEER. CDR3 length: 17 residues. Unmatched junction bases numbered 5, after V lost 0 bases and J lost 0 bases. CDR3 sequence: CASSQDRGGPSYNEQFF. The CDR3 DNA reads TGCGCCAGCAGCCAAGATAGGGGAGGGCCCTCCTACAATGAGCAGTTCTTC.

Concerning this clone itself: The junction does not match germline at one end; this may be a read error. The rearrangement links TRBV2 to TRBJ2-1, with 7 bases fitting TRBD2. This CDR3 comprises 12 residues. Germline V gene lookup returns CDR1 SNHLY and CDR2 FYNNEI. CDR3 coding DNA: TGTGCCAGCAGTCAAAAGGGGCTAGCGGTACTCTTC. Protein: CASSQKGLAVLF.

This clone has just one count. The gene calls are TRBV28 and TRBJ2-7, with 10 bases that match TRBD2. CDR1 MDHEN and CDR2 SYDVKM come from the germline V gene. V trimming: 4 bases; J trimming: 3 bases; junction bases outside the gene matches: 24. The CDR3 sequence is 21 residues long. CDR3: CASSSYPGQGASSGSFYEQYF. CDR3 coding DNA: TGTGCCAGCAGTTCCTACCCGGGGCAGGGGGCGTCTAGCGGGAGTTTCTACGAGCAGTACTTC.

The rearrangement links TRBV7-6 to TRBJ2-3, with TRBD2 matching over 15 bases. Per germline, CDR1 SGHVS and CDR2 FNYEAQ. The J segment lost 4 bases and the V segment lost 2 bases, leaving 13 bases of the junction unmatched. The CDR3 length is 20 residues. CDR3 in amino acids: CASSLSLFGTSGRFPDTQYF. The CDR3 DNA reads TGTGCCAGCAGCTTATCTCTATTCGGGACTAGCGGGAGGTTCCCAGATACGCAGTATTTT.

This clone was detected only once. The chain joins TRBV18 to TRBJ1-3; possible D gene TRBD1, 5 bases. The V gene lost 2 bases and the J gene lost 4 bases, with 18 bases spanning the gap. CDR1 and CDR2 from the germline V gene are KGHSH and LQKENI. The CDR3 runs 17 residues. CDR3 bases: TGTGCCAGCTCACCATTGGGGGGACGATATTCCGGAAACACCATATATTTT. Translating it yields CASSPLGGRYSGNTIYF.

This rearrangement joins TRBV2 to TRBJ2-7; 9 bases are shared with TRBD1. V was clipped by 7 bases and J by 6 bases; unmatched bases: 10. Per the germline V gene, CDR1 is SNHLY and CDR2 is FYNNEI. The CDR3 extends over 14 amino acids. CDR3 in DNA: TGTGCCAGCACACCTAGCCGGGACAGGGTCGAGCAGTACTTC. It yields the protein CASTPSRDRVEQYF.

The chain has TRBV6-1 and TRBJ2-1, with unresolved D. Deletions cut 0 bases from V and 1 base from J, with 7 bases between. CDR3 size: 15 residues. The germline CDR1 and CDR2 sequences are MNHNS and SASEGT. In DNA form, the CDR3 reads TGTGCCAGCAGTGAAGCTGCGGTTTCCTACAATGAGCAGTTCTTC. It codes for CASSEAAVSYNEQFF.

Written as DNA, the CDR3 is TGCGCCAGCAAAGAGGACAGGCTAGCCAAAAACATTCAGTACTTC. This encodes CASKEDRLAKNIQYF. The chain recombines TRBV10-2 with TRBJ2-4, with 7 bases that match TRBD1. The CDR3 loop spans 15 amino acids. CDR1 and CDR2 (germline): WSHSY, SAAADI. V dropped 7 bases and J dropped 0; count of bases not matched to a gene: 6.

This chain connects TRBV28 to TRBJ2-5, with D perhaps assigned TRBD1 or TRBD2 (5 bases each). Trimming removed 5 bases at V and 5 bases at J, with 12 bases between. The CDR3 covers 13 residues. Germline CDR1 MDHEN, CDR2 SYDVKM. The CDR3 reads CASSGTTWETQYF. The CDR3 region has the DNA TGTGCCAGCAGTGGGACCACCTGGGAGACCCAGTACTTC.

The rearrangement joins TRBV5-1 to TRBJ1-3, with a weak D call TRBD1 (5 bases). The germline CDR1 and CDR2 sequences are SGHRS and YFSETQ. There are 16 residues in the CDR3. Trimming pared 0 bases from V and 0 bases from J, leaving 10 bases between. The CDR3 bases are TGCGCCAGCAGCTTGGTGGGGACGGTCTCTGGAAACACCATATATTTT. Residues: CASSLVGTVSGNTIYF.

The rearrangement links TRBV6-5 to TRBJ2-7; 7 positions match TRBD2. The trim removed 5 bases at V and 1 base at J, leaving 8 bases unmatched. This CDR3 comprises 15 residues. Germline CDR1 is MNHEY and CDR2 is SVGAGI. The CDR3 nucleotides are TGTGCCAGCAGTCTGGACGGGAGGCCTTCCTACGAGCAGTACTTC. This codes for CASSLDGRPSYEQYF.

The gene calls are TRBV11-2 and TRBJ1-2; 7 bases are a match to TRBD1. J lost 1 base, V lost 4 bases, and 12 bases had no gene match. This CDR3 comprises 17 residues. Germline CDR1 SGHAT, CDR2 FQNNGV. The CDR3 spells CASSSTTKTGINYGYTF. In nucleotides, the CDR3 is TGTGCCAGCAGCTCAACGACCAAGACAGGGATTAACTATGGCTACACCTTC.

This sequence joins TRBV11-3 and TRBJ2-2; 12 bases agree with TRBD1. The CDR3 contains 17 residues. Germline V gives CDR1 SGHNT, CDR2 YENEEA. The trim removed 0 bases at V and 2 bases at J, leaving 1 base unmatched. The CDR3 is CASSLEGTGGNTGELFF. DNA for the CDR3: TGTGCCAGCAGCTTAGAGGGGACAGGGGGCAACACCGGGGAGCTGTTTTTT. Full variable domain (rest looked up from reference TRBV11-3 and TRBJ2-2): EAGVVQSPRYKIIEKKQPVAFWCNPISGHNTLYWYLQNLGQGPELLIRYENEEAVDDSQLPKDRFSAERLKGVDSTLKIQPAELGDSAVYLCASSLEGTGGNTGELFFGEGSRLTVL.

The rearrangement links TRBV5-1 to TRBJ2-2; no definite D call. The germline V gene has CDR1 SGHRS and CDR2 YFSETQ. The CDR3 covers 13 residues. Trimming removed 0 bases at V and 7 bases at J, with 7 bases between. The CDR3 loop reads CASSLEGIGELFF. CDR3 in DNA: TGCGCCAGCAGCTTGGAAGGTATCGGGGAGCTGTTTTTT.

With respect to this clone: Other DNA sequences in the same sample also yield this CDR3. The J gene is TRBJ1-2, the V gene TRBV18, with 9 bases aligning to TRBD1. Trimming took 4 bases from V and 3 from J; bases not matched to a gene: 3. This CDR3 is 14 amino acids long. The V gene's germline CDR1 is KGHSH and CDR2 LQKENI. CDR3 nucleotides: TGTGCCAGCTCACGGGACAGGGTAGACTATGGCTACACCTTC. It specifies CASSRDRVDYGYTF.

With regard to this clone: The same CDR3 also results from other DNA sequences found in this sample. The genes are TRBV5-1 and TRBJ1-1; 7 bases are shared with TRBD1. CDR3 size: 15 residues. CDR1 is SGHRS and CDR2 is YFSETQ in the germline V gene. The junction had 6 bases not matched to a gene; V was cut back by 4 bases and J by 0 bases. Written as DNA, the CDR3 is TGCGCCAGCAGCAGGGGGGGACAGATGAACACTGAAGCTTTCTTT. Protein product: CASSRGGQMNTEAFF.

The CDR3: CAWSRTAGKPFRETQYF. CDR3 DNA sequence: TGTGCCTGGAGTCGGACAGCGGGAAAACCATTCCGGGAGACCCAGTACTTC. The J gene is TRBJ2-5, the V gene TRBV30, with a weak D call TRBD2 (7 bases). Trimming shortened V by 2 bases and J by 5 bases, and 24 bases separated the two germline ends. Germline-derived CDR1 and CDR2 are GTSNPN and SVGIG (reference sequence). This CDR3 has 17 residues.

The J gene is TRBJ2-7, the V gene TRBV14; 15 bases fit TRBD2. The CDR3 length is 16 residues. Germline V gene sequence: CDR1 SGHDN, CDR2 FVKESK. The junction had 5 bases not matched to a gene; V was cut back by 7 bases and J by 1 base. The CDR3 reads CASKRTSGRESYEQYF. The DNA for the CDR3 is TGTGCCAGCAAGAGGACTAGCGGGAGGGAGTCCTACGAGCAGTACTTC. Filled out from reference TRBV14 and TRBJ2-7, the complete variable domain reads EAGVTQFPSHSVIEKGQTVTLRCDPISGHDNLYWYRRVMGKEIKFLLHFVKESKQDESGMPNNRFLAERTGGTYSTLKVQPAELEDSGVYFCASKRTSGRESYEQYFGPGTRLTVT.